This passage covers 8 T cell receptor beta chains from one sample sequenced in a study of early T cells in non-severe SARS-CoV-2 infection. TCRdb passed the 5' RACE reads through MiXCR, listing each CDR3 protein once. The sample yields approximately 39,000 distinct CDR3 sequences, approximately 8.9% seen once. The sequencing sample was made of whole blood. Receptors originate from an adult who was a healthcare worker with PCR-confirmed SARS-CoV-2 infection or an uninfected control (not recorded which).

This clonotype turned up a few times. A read error may produce the germline difference seen at one junction end. The rearrangement links TRBV7-2 to TRBJ1-3, with D possibly being TRBD1 (5 bases). The CDR3 length is 17 residues. Germline assignment: CDR1 SGHTA and CDR2 FQGNSA. DNA for the CDR3: TGTGCCAGCAGCGCCGACAGCTCCCTGAGCTCTGAAAACACCATATATTTT. Translating it yields CASSADSSLSSENTIYF.

Ten or more counts support this clonotype. The rearrangement uses TRBV29-1 and TRBJ1-1, with D possibly TRBD1 on 5 matching bases. Germline CDR1 and CDR2: SQVTM and ANQGSEA. Trimming stripped 6 bases from V and 7 bases from J, with 15 bases between. The CDR3 is 12 residues long. CDR3 DNA: TGCAGCGTCTGGGGCGGGGTAGATGAAGCTTTCTTT. Protein sequence: CSVWGGVDEAFF.

This clonotype appeared many times. The genes are TRBV20-1 and TRBJ1-5, with TRBD1 identical over 9 bases. The trim removed 5 bases at V and 1 base at J, leaving 12 bases unmatched. The CDR3 extends over 17 amino acids. Germline values: CDR1 DFQATT, CDR2 SNEGSKA (reference sequence). The CDR3 DNA follows: TGCAGTGCTCAAGATGACAGGGGGTACCAAAGCAATCAGCCCCAGCATTTT. Translated, it gives CSAQDDRGYQSNQPQHF.

This clonotype was counted once. A much bigger clone sits one base away, suggesting this may be a read error. No conserved phenylalanine or tryptophan is present at the end of the CDR3, so a read error is the likely explanation. No DNA is shown, since the ends of the CDR3 on it are uncertain; the CDR3 is the one TCRdb lists. The chain has TRBV20-1 and TRBJ2-3; TRBD2, the table's D call, was not compared with the DNA. Germline V gene sequence: CDR1 DFQATT, CDR2 SNEGSKA (reference sequence). The CDR3 is 11 amino acids in total, end residues counted. CDR3 residues: CSADSSGGPSL.

The sample holds many counts of this clonotype. V gene TRBV5-1 combines with J gene TRBJ2-7, with a possible D match to TRBD1 (6 bases). The V end was cut by 4 bases, the J end by 0 bases, with 8 bases between. Germline CDR1 and CDR2: SGHRS and YFSETQ. This CDR3 has 13 residues. CDR3 residues: CASSRDTSYEQYF. DNA for the CDR3: TGCGCCAGCAGCCGGGACACCTCCTACGAGCAGTACTTC.

The chain is built from TRBV6-1 and TRBJ2-6; possible D gene TRBD2, 7 bases. This CDR3 is built from 18 residues. Looked up from germline, CDR1 is MNHNS and CDR2 is SASEGT. The germline V and J ends were trimmed by 2 bases and 2 bases, with 16 bases remaining between them. CDR3 DNA sequence: TGTGCCAGCAGTGAATGGGGGGGGCGGACCACTGGGGCCAACGTCCTGACTTTC. Translated, it gives CASSEWGGRTTGANVLTF.

This clonotype came up a few times. The V call is TRBV19, the J call TRBJ2-2; D uncertain. This CDR3 contains 15 residues. Germline CDR1 LNHDA, CDR2 SQIVND (reference sequence). Trimming removed 3 bases at V and 1 base at J, with 9 bases between. The CDR3 is CASSMRPRNTGELFF. The CDR3 nucleotides read TGTGCCAGTAGTATGAGGCCTCGGAACACCGGGGAGCTGTTTTTT.

The sample holds a few counts of this clonotype. The chain uses TRBV20-1 and TRBJ1-1; D might be TRBD1 (5 bases). Deletions cut 6 bases from V and 2 bases from J, with 16 bases between. The CDR3 has 14 residues. The germline gives CDR1 DFQATT, CDR2 SNEGSKA (reference sequence). DNA for the CDR3: TGCAGTGCCACCGAAGCGGGGGTTAACACTGAAGCTTTCTTT. Translation: CSATEAGVNTEAFF.